The entry below gives a single T cell receptor (beta chain) sequence along with its context. The data were obtained in a study of blood T cells in healthy people across ages. A second PCR, run for about 6 to 12 cycles, used a sample-barcoded 5' primer plus a J-beta primer mix. One entry per CDR3 protein results from TCRdb running MiXCR on the 5' RACE reads. The sample includes some 700,000 distinct CDR3 sequences, 22% of them seen just once. The CDR3 runs to 15 residues. Between the trimmed V and J ends, which lost 3 bases and 4 bases, there was a span of 14 bases. Germline lookup yields CDR1 SGDLS and CDR2 YYNGEE.

This TCR derives from a man between 65 and 80 years old in good health. This sequence joins TRBV9 and TRBJ1-5; D is possibly TRBD1 (5 bases). Source material: blood. CDR3 DNA sequence: TGTGCCAGCAGCGCCGGGACGGCCATAAATCAGCCCCAGCATTTT. Amino acids: CASSAGTAINQPQHF.